This T cell receptor (beta chain) appears in the sequencing data of a study of blood T cell repertoires in COVID-19. Study overall: Acute and convalescent COVID-19 samples came from the United States, Italy and Spain. From T cells, B-cell-depleted T cells, or PBMCs came the material, which was cDNA or gDNA.

In the source study's methods: Quantification of nucleated cells was approximated via reference gene primer amplification. TCRdb's copy holds only in-frame clones and misses some; the assay was immunoSEQ multiplex PCR. V, J and clone size are taken as reported in that table, and D and trimming were inferred from the DNA itself. The sample shows about 47,000 clones, approximately 70% of them seen only once. This CDR3 has 17 residues. Germline-derived CDR1 and CDR2 are SGHRS and YFSETQ. The J segment lost 5 bases and the V segment lost 3 bases, leaving 10 bases of the junction unmatched. The chain joins TRBV5-1 to TRBJ2-2; the match to TRBD1 covers 10 bases. The sample comprised peripheral blood. This receptor was identified in a woman aged 70-85 years with acute or convalescent COVID-19. DNA of the CDR3: TGCGCCAGCAGCTGGGAGCCAGGGACAGGGGATACCGGGGAGCTGTTTTTT. It yields the protein CASSWEPGTGDTGELFF.